Shown below are 27 T cell receptor beta chains from a single sample sequenced in a study of T-cell reconstitution after alpha-beta-depleted transplantation in children. Researchers prepared the TCRbeta library using unique molecular identifiers, the study reports. TCRdb reanalysed the PCR reads using MiXCR and keeps one entry per CDR3 protein. The sample shows some 300,000 distinct CDR3 sequences, 6% to 10% of them seen only once. Overall study findings and caveats: A year had passed since transplant, and T-cell counts and diversity by then came mostly from newly produced T cells.

These receptors are not linked to any known antigen. Material: peripheral blood, obtained 360 days after TCRalphabeta/CD19-depleted stem cell transplant. These receptors were collected from a female patient under 10 years old who had a stem cell transplant for Fanconi anemia, so the T cells may come from the graft donor.

The J gene is TRBJ1-4, the V gene TRBV20-1; D gene ambiguous. This CDR3 is built from 15 residues. Trimming removed 3 bases at V and 5 bases at J, with 16 bases between. The V gene's germline CDR1 is DFQATT and CDR2 SNEGSKA (reference sequence). CDR3 residues: CSARDLGRLNEKLFF. The CDR3, as DNA: TGCAGTGCTAGGGACTTGGGTAGGCTGAATGAAAAACTGTTTTTT.

This clonotype occurred many times. This chain connects TRBV6-6 to TRBJ2-3, with D unclear. This CDR3 region has 11 residues. The V gene's germline CDR1 is MNHNY and CDR2 SVGAGI (reference sequence). Trimming stripped 10 bases from V and 8 bases from J, with 13 bases between. The CDR3 nucleotides are TGTGCCACTGCCGGGCAAGTTACGCAGTATTTT. It specifies CATAGQVTQYF.

This clonotype was seen ten or more times. The V and J genes are TRBV7-8 and TRBJ1-2; D unclear. In germline, CDR1 is SGHVS, CDR2 FQNEAQ. This CDR3 has 13 residues. The V end was cut by 5 bases, the J end by 8 bases, with 15 bases between. This CDR3 reads CASSRFRSGGYTF. CDR3 nucleotide sequence: TGTGCCAGCAGCCGTTTTCGGTCCGGAGGCTACACCTTC.

This clonotype was seen many times. The chain recombines TRBV11-1 with TRBJ2-5, with 13 bases identical to TRBD2. The CDR3 runs 18 residues. Germline V gene sequence: CDR1 SGHAT, CDR2 FQDESV (reference sequence). V lost 1 base and J lost 0; bases outside the gene matches: 5. The CDR3 DNA reads TGTGCCAGCAGCTTAGGGACTAGCGGGGGCCTGTACCAAGAGACCCAGTACTTC. Residues: CASSLGTSGGLYQETQYF.

This clonotype was recorded at least ten times. The chain links TRBV7-2 to TRBJ2-1; D not resolved. V lost 0 bases, J lost 0 bases, and 6 bases lay in between. The CDR3 is 15 amino acids. CDR1 SGHTA and CDR2 FQGNSA come from the germline V gene. The CDR3 DNA is TGTGCCAGCAGCTTAGCGGGAAGCTCCTACAATGAGCAGTTCTTC. Translated, it gives CASSLAGSSYNEQFF. Variable domain in full (rest from reference TRBV7-2 and TRBJ2-1): GAGVSQSPSNKVTEKGKDVELRCDPISGHTALYWYRQSLGQGLEFLIYFQGNSAPDKSGLPSDRFSAERTGGSVSTLTIQRTQQEDSAVYLCASSLAGSSYNEQFFGPGTRLTVL.

This clonotype showed up many times. This rearrangement joins TRBV3-1 to TRBJ2-5; D is possibly TRBD2 (5 bases). CDR3 length: 10 residues. CDR1 LGHDT and CDR2 YNNKEL come from the germline V gene (reference sequence). V gave up 8 bases and J gave up 5 bases, with 6 bases separating them. The CDR3 bases are TGTGCCAGCGGGGAGGAGACCCAGTACTTC. Amino acid sequence: CASGEETQYF.

This rearrangement joins TRBV19 to TRBJ1-1; TRBD1 matches at 9 bases. The CDR3 runs 14 residues. Germline trimming cut 9 bases from V and 3 bases from J; bases unmatched to any gene: 8. The germline V gene encodes CDR1 LNHDA and CDR2 SQIVND (reference sequence). In DNA, the CDR3 is TGTGCCAGCCGGACAGGGGCCCGAGACACTGAAGCTTTCTTT. This translates into CASRTGARDTEAFF. The variable domain in full, with the rest retrieved from reference TRBV19 and TRBJ1-1, is DGGITQSPKYLFRKEGQNVTLSCEQNLNHDAMYWYRQDPGQGLRLIYYSQIVNDFQKGDIAEGYSVSREKKESFPLTVTSAQKNPTAFYLCASRTGARDTEAFFGQGTRLTVV.

This clonotype came up a few times. The rearrangement uses TRBV4-3 and TRBJ2-2; D is unclear. Germline CDR1 is LGHNA and CDR2 is YSLEER. This CDR3 region has 16 residues. V was shortened by 4 bases and J by 4 bases, with 16 bases between the two germline ends. The CDR3, as DNA: TGCGCCAGCAGCCTCATCGCCGGCAGTCTCACCGGGGAGCTGTTTTTT. It translates to CASSLIAGSLTGELFF.

This clonotype occurred a few times. The chain is built from TRBV7-9 and TRBJ1-2; 9 bases match TRBD1. Germline CDR1 and CDR2: SEHNR and FQNEAQ (reference sequence). This CDR3 has 15 amino acids. V shed 6 bases and J 4 bases; nucleotides not matched to a gene: 9. CDR3 coding DNA: TGTGCCAGCAGTACCCTTGACAGGGGGTTCTATGGCTACACCTTC. This gives the protein CASSTLDRGFYGYTF.

This clonotype appeared many times. This sequence joins TRBV20-1 and TRBJ1-4; tentative D call: TRBD1 (5 bases). CDR3 length: 15 residues. V dropped 5 bases and J dropped 6 bases, with 19 bases sitting between them. From germline, CDR1 is DFQATT and CDR2 SNEGSKA (reference sequence). The CDR3 DNA follows: TGCAGTGCTTCCCAGGGAGGCGGAGGAGATGAAAAACTGTTTTTT. This gives the protein CSASQGGGGDEKLFF.

This sequence joins TRBV20-1 and TRBJ2-5; D is uncertain. The V and J ends lost 0 bases and 4 bases respectively, with 15 bases between them. Germline V lookup: CDR1 DFQATT, CDR2 SNEGSKA (reference sequence). The CDR3 sequence is 15 residues long. The CDR3 nucleotides are TGCAGTGCTAGAGACGACCTACCCTGGGGAGAGACCCAGTACTTC. As protein: CSARDDLPWGETQYF.

The chain has TRBV6-1 and TRBJ2-2, with TRBD2 matching over 8 bases. This CDR3 region has 14 residues. Per the germline V gene, CDR1 is MNHNS and CDR2 is SASEGT. The V and J ends lost 7 bases and 0 bases, in that order; junction bases with no gene match: 1. The CDR3 nucleotides read TGTGCCAGCAAGGGACTAGCGAACACCGGGGAGCTGTTTTTT. It encodes CASKGLANTGELFF.

This clonotype was seen at least ten times. The chain combines TRBV4-3 with TRBJ1-1; 10 nucleotides match TRBD1. Germline CDR1 is LGHNA and CDR2 is YSLEER. With 0 bases clipped from V and 10 bases from J, the junction kept 8 bases outside the gene matches. This CDR3 contains 15 residues. The CDR3: CASSQEGTGVMGAFF. The DNA of the CDR3 is TGCGCCAGCAGCCAAGAAGGGACAGGGGTCATGGGAGCTTTCTTT.

This clonotype was observed at least ten times. This chain joins TRBV5-6 and TRBJ1-1; D not resolved. V was pared by 0 bases and J by 0 bases, with 9 bases between. CDR3 size: 15 residues. In germline, CDR1 is SGHDT, CDR2 YYEEEE. CDR3 residues: CASSLGRPMNTEAFF. The CDR3 nucleotides read TGTGCCAGCAGCTTGGGCCGGCCCATGAACACTGAAGCTTTCTTT.

This chain connects TRBV6-1 to TRBJ1-6, with 7 nucleotides matching TRBD1. CDR1 and CDR2 (germline): MNHNS, SASEGT. The trim removed 6 bases at V and 8 bases at J, leaving 10 bases unmatched. The CDR3 sequence is 15 residues long. The CDR3 loop reads CASRDRTEGYSPLHF. As DNA, the CDR3 is TGTGCCAGCAGGGACAGGACTGAGGGTTATTCACCCCTCCACTTT.

Ten or more counts support this clonotype. V usage is TRBV3-1 and J usage is TRBJ2-7; possibly TRBD2 for D (5 bases). Looked up from germline, CDR1 is LGHDT and CDR2 is YNNKEL (reference sequence). V lost 3 bases to trimming and J lost 2 bases, with 8 bases between them. This CDR3 has 13 residues. The CDR3 spells CASSQRVPYEQYF. The CDR3 DNA reads as TGTGCCAGCAGCCAGCGGGTCCCCTACGAGCAGTACTTC.

This clonotype came up many times. V and J are TRBV20-1 and TRBJ1-1; tentatively, D is TRBD1 (5 bases). Germline V gene data show CDR1 as DFQATT and CDR2 as SNEGSKA (reference sequence). V lost 6 bases, J lost 5 bases, and 7 bases lay in between. The CDR3 contains 10 residues. The CDR3 sequence: CSAWGTEAFF. CDR3 bases: TGCAGTGCCTGGGGGACTGAAGCTTTCTTT.

This clonotype was picked up many times. V usage is TRBV2 and J usage is TRBJ2-1; no reliable D call. V lost 4 bases and J 7 bases, leaving 8 bases between the germline ends. This CDR3 is 12 amino acids long. Germline V gene data show CDR1 as SNHLY and CDR2 as FYNNEI. The CDR3 protein is CASSAGRNEQFF. The CDR3 DNA follows: TGTGCCAGCAGTGCCGGTCGGAATGAGCAGTTCTTC.

This clonotype was counted at least ten times. This rearrangement joins TRBV7-2 to TRBJ1-2; possibly TRBD1 for D (5 bases). The germline CDR1 and CDR2 sequences are SGHTA and FQGNSA. Trimming took off 5 bases at V and 7 bases at J, with 20 bases between the two ends. CDR3 size: 15 residues. Here the CDR3 reads CASSPGGAGFSGYTF. CDR3 in DNA: TGTGCCAGCAGCCCGGGAGGGGCAGGGTTCTCTGGCTACACCTTC.

The rearrangement links TRBV7-9 to TRBJ1-2; D gene unclear. The germline CDR1 and CDR2 sequences are SEHNR and FQNEAQ (reference sequence). The length of the CDR3 is 13 residues. The V end lost 2 bases, the J end lost 10 bases, and 14 bases lay between the germline ends. The CDR3 spells CASSLHTDGNYTF. The CDR3 region has the DNA TGTGCCAGCAGCTTACATACAGACGGGAACTACACCTTC.

This clonotype was counted at least ten times. The J gene is TRBJ2-7, the V gene TRBV5-1; TRBD1 aligns across 8 bases. V shed 4 bases, J shed 5 bases, and the junction held 11 bases outside the gene matches. Per the germline V gene, CDR1 is SGHRS and CDR2 is YFSETQ. The CDR3 loop spans 15 amino acids. The CDR3: CASSIRQGTAHEQYF. The CDR3 region has the DNA TGCGCCAGCAGCATAAGACAGGGGACGGCTCACGAGCAGTACTTC.

V and J are TRBV6-1 and TRBJ2-5, with 10 bases matching TRBD2. Germline V gene sequence: CDR1 MNHNS, CDR2 SASEGT. V trimming: 5 bases; J trimming: 5 bases; junction bases outside the gene matches: 8. The CDR3 is 15 residues long. CDR3 bases: TGTGCCAGCAGTATCCTAGCGGGGGCGACGGAGACCCAGTACTTC. Protein sequence: CASSILAGATETQYF.

The chain is built from TRBV20-1 and TRBJ1-4, with a tentative D call TRBD1 (5 bases). The CDR3 extends over 13 amino acids. In germline, CDR1 is DFQATT, CDR2 SNEGSKA (reference sequence). The V end lost 6 bases, the J end lost 7 bases, and 15 bases lay between the germline ends. The CDR3 DNA sequence: TGCAGTGCCCTCCGGGGGGGTAGTGAAAAACTGTTTTTT. Translation: CSALRGGSEKLFF.

This clonotype was detected ten times or more. This chain uses TRBV29-1 with TRBJ2-5, with 8 bases aligning to TRBD1. CDR3 length: 14 residues. Trimming cost V 5 bases and J 5 bases; bases outside gene matches: 10. Germline-derived CDR1 and CDR2 are SQVTM and ANQGSEA. The DNA for the CDR3 is TGCAGCGTTAACCTCAGGGGGCGCGAGGAGACCCAGTACTTC. Its translation: CSVNLRGREETQYF.

The chain joins TRBV20-1 to TRBJ1-2; D uncertain. Deletions cut 5 bases from V and 12 bases from J, with 22 bases between. CDR1 is DFQATT and CDR2 is SNEGSKA in the germline V gene (reference sequence). The CDR3 totals 13 residues. The CDR3 nucleotides are TGCAGTGCTCGGGCCCGACTAGGTGTGGAAAACACCTTC. Translated: CSARARLGVENTF.

This clonotype was seen ten or more times. The rearrangement links TRBV20-1 to TRBJ2-7, with D tentatively TRBD2 (5 bases). The length of the CDR3 is 13 residues. Trimming stripped 0 bases from V and 2 bases from J, with 8 bases between. In germline, CDR1 is DFQATT, CDR2 SNEGSKA (reference sequence). The CDR3 protein is CSARDFGAYEQYF. The CDR3 DNA reads TGCAGTGCTAGAGATTTCGGGGCCTACGAGCAGTACTTC.

This clonotype was detected ten times or more. The chain links TRBV28 to TRBJ2-3; 10 nucleotides agree with TRBD2. V trimming: 6 bases; J trimming: 0 bases; junction bases outside the gene matches: 0. CDR1 is MDHEN, CDR2 SYDVKM, per germline. The CDR3 is 14 amino acids. CDR3 amino acids: CASRTSGSTDTQYF. The CDR3 coding sequence is TGTGCCAGCAGGACTAGCGGGAGCACAGATACGCAGTATTTT.